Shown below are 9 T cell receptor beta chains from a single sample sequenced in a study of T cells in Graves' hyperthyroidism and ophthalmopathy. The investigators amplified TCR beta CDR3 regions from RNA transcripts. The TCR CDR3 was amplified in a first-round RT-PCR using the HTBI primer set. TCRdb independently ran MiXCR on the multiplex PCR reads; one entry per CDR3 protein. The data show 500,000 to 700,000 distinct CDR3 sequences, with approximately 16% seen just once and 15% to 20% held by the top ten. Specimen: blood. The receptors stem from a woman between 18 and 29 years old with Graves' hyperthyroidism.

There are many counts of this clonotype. This CDR3 reads CASSREGSLGYTF. DNA of the CDR3: TGTGCCAGCTCAAGGGAGGGCAGCCTTGGCTACACCTTC. The V gene is TRBV18, the J gene TRBJ1-2, with unresolved D. Per the germline V gene, CDR1 is KGHSH and CDR2 is LQKENI. Trimming stripped 5 bases from V and 7 bases from J, with 14 bases between. There are 13 residues in the CDR3.

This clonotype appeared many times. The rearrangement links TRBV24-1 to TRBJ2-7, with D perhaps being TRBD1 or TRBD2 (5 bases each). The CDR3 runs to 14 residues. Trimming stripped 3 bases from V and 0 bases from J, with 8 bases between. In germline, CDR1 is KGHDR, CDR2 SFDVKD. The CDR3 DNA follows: TGTGCCACCAGTGATCCAGGGAGCTCCTACGAGCAGTACTTC. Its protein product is CATSDPGSSYEQYF.

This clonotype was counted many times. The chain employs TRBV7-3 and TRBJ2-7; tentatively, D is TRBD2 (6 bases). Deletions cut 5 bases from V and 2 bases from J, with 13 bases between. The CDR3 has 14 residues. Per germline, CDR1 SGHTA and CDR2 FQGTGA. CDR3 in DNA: TGTGCCAGCAGCCCAACGGGGGACCCCTACGAGCAGTACTTC. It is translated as CASSPTGDPYEQYF. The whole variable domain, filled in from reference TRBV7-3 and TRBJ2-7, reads GAGVSQTPSNKVTEKGKYVELRCDPISGHTALYWYRQSLGQGPEFLIYFQGTGAADDSGLPNDRFFAVRPEGSVSTLKIQRTERGDSAVYLCASSPTGDPYEQYFGPGTRLTVT.

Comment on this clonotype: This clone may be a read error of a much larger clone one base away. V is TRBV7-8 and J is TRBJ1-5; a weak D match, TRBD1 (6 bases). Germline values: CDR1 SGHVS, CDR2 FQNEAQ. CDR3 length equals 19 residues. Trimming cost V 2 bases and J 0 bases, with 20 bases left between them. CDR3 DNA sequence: TGTGCCAGCAGCTTATCTATATTCCGGGACACTTATAGCAATCAGCCCCAGCATTTT. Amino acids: CASSLSIFRDTYSNQPQHF.

DNA for the CDR3: TGTGCCACCAGCAGCTTACAGGGGGCCTACGAGCAGTACTTC. It translates to CATSSLQGAYEQYF. This chain links TRBV15 with TRBJ2-7, with TRBD1 identical over 8 bases. V gave up 3 bases and J gave up 2 bases; unmatched junction bases: 3. This CDR3 is 14 amino acids long. Germline V gives CDR1 LNHNV, CDR2 YYDKDF (reference sequence). Based on the CDR3 plus reference TRBV15 and TRBJ2-7, the full variable domain is DAMVIQNPRYQVTQFGKPVTLSCSQTLNHNVMYWYQQKSSQAPKLLFHYYDKDFNNEADTPDNFQSRRPNTSFCFLDIRSPGLGDTAMYLCATSSLQGAYEQYFGPGTRLTVT.

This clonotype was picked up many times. The CDR3 DNA reads TGTGCCAGCAGTCTCTCTCTACGAGGGGGCTCCTACAATGAGCAGTTCTTC. Its translation: CASSLSLRGGSYNEQFF. This chain connects TRBV12-3 or TRBV12-4 to TRBJ2-1; the D gene is possibly TRBD1 (6 bases). This CDR3 spans 17 amino acids. V lost 5 bases, J lost 0 bases, and 17 bases lay in between.

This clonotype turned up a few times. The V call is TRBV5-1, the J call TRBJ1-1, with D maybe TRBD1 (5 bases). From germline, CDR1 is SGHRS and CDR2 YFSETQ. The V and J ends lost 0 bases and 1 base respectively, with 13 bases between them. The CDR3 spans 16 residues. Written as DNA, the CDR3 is TGCGCCAGCAGCTTGGGAAAGGGGTCGGAGAACACTGAAGCTTTCTTT. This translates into CASSLGKGSENTEAFF.

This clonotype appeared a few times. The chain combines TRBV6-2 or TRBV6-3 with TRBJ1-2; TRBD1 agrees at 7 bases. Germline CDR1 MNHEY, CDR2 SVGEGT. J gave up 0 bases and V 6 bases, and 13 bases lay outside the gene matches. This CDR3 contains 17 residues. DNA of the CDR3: TGTGCCAGCAGACACCGGGACAGAGAACTCCCTAACTATGGCTACACCTTC. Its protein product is CASRHRDRELPNYGYTF.

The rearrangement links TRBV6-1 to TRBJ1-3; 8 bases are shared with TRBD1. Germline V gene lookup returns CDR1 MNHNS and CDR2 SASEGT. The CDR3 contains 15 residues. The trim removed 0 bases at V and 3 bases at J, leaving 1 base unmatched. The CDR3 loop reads CASSEADRVGNTIYF. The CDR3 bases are TGTGCCAGCAGTGAAGCGGACAGGGTTGGAAACACCATATATTTT.